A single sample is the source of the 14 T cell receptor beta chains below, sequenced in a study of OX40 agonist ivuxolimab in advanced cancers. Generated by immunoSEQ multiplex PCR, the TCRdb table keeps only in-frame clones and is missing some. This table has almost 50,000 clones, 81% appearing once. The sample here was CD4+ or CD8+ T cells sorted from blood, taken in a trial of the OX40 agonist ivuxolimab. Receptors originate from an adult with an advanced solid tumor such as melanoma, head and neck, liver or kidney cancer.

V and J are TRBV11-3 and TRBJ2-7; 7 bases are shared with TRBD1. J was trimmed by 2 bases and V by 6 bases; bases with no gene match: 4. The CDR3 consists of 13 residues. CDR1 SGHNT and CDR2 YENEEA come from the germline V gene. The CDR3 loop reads CASSRDSPYEQYF. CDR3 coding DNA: TGTGCCAGCAGTCGGGACAGTCCCTACGAGCAGTACTTC.

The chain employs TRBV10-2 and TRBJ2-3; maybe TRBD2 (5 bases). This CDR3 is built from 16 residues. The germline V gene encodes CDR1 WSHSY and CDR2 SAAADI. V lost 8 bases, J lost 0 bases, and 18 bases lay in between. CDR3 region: CASGLPADSSTDTQYF. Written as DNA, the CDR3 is TGCGCCAGCGGATTACCAGCGGACTCTAGCACAGATACGCAGTATTTT.

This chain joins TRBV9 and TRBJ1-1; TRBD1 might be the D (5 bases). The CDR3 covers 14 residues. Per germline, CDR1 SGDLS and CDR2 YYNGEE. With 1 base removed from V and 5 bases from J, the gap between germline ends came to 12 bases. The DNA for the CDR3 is TGTGCCAGCAGCGTATGGGGGGAGGGTACTGAAGCTTTCTTT. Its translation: CASSVWGEGTEAFF.

CDR3 DNA: TGTGCCAGCAGTTTCGCAGGAGACAATGAGCAGTTCTTC. As protein: CASSFAGDNEQFF. The rearrangement links TRBV27 to TRBJ2-1; D is unresolved. Between the trimmed V and J ends, which lost 3 bases and 5 bases, there was a span of 8 bases. The CDR3 sequence is 13 residues long. The V gene's germline CDR1 is MNHEY and CDR2 SMNVEV (reference sequence).

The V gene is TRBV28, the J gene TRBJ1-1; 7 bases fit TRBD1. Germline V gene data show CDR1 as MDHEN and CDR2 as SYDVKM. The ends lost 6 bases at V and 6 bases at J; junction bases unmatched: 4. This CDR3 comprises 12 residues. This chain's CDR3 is CASSLTGPEAFF. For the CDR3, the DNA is TGTGCCAGCAGCCTGACAGGGCCTGAAGCTTTCTTT.

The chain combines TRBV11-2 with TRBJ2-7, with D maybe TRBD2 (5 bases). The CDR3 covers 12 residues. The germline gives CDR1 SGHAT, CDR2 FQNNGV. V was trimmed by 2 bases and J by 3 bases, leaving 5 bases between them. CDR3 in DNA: TGTGCCAGCAGCTTACGGGGCTACGAGCAGTACTTC. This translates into CASSLRGYEQYF.

As DNA, the CDR3 is TGTGCCAGCAGTTCACAGGGGGGCTCTGAAGCTTTCTTT. Amino acid sequence: CASSSQGGSEAFF. V gene TRBV27 combines with J gene TRBJ1-1; 8 nucleotides align to TRBD1. The CDR3 spans 13 residues. Trimming at V came to 4 bases and at J to 6 bases, leaving 4 bases not matched to a gene. Germline CDR1 is MNHEY and CDR2 is SMNVEV (reference sequence).

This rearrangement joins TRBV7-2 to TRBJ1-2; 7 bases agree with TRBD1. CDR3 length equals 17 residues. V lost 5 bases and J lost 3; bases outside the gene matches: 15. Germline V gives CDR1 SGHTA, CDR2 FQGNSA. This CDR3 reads CASSHNRDSGRYYGYTF. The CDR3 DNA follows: TGTGCCAGCAGCCACAACCGGGACAGCGGAAGGTACTATGGCTACACCTTC.

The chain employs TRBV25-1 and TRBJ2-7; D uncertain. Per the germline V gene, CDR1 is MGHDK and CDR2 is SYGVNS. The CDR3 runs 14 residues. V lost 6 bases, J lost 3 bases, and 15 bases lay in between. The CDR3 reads CASSGAGSIYEQYF. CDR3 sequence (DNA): TGTGCCAGCAGCGGTGCTGGGTCTATCTACGAGCAGTACTTC.

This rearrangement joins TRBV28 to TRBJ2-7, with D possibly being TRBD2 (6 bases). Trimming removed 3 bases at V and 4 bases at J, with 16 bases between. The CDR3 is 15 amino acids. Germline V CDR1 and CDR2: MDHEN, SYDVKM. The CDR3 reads CASSFDSGGGYEQYF. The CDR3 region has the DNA TGTGCCAGCAGTTTCGACAGTGGTGGAGGGTACGAGCAGTACTTC.

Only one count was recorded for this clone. CDR3 DNA sequence: TGTGCCAGCAGTTGGATAGCGGGAGGGCCCGGGGAGCAGTACTTC. Amino acids: CASSWIAGGPGEQYF. The chain links TRBV27 to TRBJ2-7; 11 bases line up with TRBD2. V was clipped by 4 bases and J by 7 bases; unmatched bases: 9. The CDR3 extends over 15 amino acids. Germline CDR1 is MNHEY and CDR2 is SMNVEV (reference sequence).

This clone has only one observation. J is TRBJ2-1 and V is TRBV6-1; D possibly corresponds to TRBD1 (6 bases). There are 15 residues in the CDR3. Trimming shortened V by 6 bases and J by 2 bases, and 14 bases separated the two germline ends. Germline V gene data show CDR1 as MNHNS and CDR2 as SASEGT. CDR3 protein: CASSYQGITYNEQFF. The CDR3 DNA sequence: TGTGCCAGCAGCTATCAGGGGATCACCTACAATGAGCAGTTCTTC.

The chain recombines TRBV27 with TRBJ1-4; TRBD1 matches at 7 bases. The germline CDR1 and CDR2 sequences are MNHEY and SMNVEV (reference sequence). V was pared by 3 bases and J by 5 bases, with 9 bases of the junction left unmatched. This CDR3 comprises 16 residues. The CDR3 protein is CASSFLGQAFNEKLFF. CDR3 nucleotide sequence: TGTGCCAGCAGTTTCCTAGGACAGGCCTTCAATGAAAAACTGTTTTTT. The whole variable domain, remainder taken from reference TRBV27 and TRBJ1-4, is EAQVTQNPRYLITVTGKKLTVTCSQNMNHEYMSWYRQDPGLGLRQIYYSMNVEVTDKGDVPEGYKVSRKEKRNFPLILESPSPNQTSLYFCASSFLGQAFNEKLFFGSGTQLSVL.

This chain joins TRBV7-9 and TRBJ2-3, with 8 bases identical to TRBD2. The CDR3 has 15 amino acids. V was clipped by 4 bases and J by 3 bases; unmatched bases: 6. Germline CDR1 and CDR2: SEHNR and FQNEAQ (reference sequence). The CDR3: CASSSYGGGTDTQYF. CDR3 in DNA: TGTGCCAGCAGCTCCTACGGGGGGGGTACAGATACGCAGTATTTT.